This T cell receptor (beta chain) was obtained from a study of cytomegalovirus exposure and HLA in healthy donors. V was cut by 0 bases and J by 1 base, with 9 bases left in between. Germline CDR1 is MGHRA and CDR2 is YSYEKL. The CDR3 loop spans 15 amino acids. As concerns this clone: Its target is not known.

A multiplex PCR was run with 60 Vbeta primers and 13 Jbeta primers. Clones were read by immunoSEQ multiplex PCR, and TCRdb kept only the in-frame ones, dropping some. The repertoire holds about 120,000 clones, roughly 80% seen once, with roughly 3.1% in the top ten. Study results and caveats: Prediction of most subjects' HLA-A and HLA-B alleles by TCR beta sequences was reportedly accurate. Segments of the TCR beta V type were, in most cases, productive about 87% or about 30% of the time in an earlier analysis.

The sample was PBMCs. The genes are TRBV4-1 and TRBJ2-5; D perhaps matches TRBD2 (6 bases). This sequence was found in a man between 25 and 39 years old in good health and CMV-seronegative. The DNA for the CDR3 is TGCGCCAGCAGCCAAGATCAGCGGGCCCAAGAGACCCAGTACTTC. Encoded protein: CASSQDQRAQETQYF.